The present entry profiles one TCR beta chain with its context. The source of the sample is a study of blood T cell repertoires in COVID-19. Clones were sequenced by immunoSEQ multiplex PCR, and TCRdb holds only the in-frame ones, with some missing. Of 60,000 to 90,000 clones in the sample, around 67% were seen once. Germline trimming cut 4 bases from V and 6 bases from J; bases unmatched to any gene: 11. Germline CDR1 LNHDA, CDR2 SQIVND (reference sequence). This CDR3 spans 16 amino acids. The genes are TRBV19 and TRBJ2-7, with 11 nucleotides matching TRBD2. The sample taken for sequencing was peripheral blood. The receptor was derived from a human donor with acute or convalescent COVID-19. The donor label of this sample is uncertain. The CDR3 sequence is CASSRLAGGSAGEQYF. In nucleotides, the CDR3 is TGTGCCAGTAGTAGGCTAGCGGGAGGTTCTGCGGGCGAGCAGTACTTC.